The next 21 T cell receptor beta chains were all read from a single sample in a study of OX40 agonist ivuxolimab in advanced cancers. Clones were read by immunoSEQ multiplex PCR, and TCRdb kept only the in-frame ones, dropping some. The repertoire includes some 83,000 clones, about 88% of them detected once, and under 8% sits in the top ten. The material was CD4+ or CD8+ T cells sorted from blood, obtained in a trial of the OX40 agonist ivuxolimab. These receptors were taken from an adult with an advanced solid tumor such as melanoma, head and neck, liver or kidney cancer.

The chain links TRBV19 to TRBJ2-7, with 9 bases identical to TRBD2. Unmatched junction bases numbered 9, after V lost 4 bases and J lost 2 bases. The CDR3 loop spans 16 amino acids. The germline gives CDR1 LNHDA, CDR2 SQIVND (reference sequence). This CDR3 is CASSRGREGLAYEQYF. In DNA, the CDR3 is TGTGCCAGTAGTAGGGGGCGGGAGGGCCTCGCCTACGAGCAGTACTTC.

CDR3 residues: CAISESQGRLSGANVLTF. Written as DNA, the CDR3 is TGTGCCATCAGTGAGTCGCAGGGGAGGCTCTCTGGGGCCAACGTCCTGACTTTC. V is TRBV10-3 and J is TRBJ2-6, with D perhaps being TRBD1 or TRBD2 (6 bases each). There are 18 residues in the CDR3. Germline V lookup: CDR1 ENHRY, CDR2 SYGVKD. Trimming stripped 0 bases from V and 0 bases from J, with 12 bases between.

This clone was recorded only once. CDR3 loop: CSPGQGNEQFF. CDR3 bases: TGCAGTCCGGGACAGGGGAATGAGCAGTTCTTC. J is TRBJ2-1 and V is TRBV20-1; 10 bases align to TRBD1. The CDR3 has 11 amino acids. CDR1 and CDR2 from the germline V gene are DFQATT and SNEGSKA (reference sequence). The V and J ends lost 8 bases and 7 bases, in that order; junction bases with no gene match: 2.

The chain couples TRBV9 to TRBJ2-1; D gene uncertain. In germline, CDR1 is SGDLS, CDR2 YYNGEE. Trimming cost V 0 bases and J 7 bases, with 5 bases left between them. This CDR3 region has 12 residues. CDR3 region: CASSVDGNEQFF. The CDR3 DNA reads as TGTGCCAGCAGCGTAGACGGGAATGAGCAGTTCTTC.

The chain couples TRBV6-1 to TRBJ2-5, with D maybe TRBD2 (6 bases). The CDR3 loop spans 14 amino acids. Per germline, CDR1 MNHNS and CDR2 SASEGT. Trimming stripped 6 bases from V and 1 base from J, with 12 bases between. The CDR3, as DNA: TGTGCCAGCAGGGCACGGGACTTCCAAGAGACCCAGTACTTC. Amino acids: CASRARDFQETQYF.

This clone was found once. The chain couples TRBV7-2 to TRBJ1-2; weak D call: TRBD1 (5 bases). The length of the CDR3 is 14 residues. CDR1 SGHTA and CDR2 FQGNSA come from the germline V gene. Between the trimmed V and J ends, which lost 3 bases and 2 bases, there was a span of 10 bases. The CDR3 DNA is TGTGCCAGCAGCTTTGAATCAGGGAACTATGGCTACACCTTC. Translating gives CASSFESGNYGYTF.

The chain employs TRBV11-3 and TRBJ2-2; tentatively, D is TRBD1 (6 bases). CDR1 and CDR2 (germline): SGHNT, YENEEA. There are 15 residues in the CDR3. Trimming shortened V by 5 bases and J by 3 bases, and 13 bases separated the two germline ends. DNA of the CDR3: TGTGCCAGCAGCCCCCGGGACACCGACACCGGGGAGCTGTTTTTT. This encodes CASSPRDTDTGELFF.

The rearrangement uses TRBV5-1 and TRBJ2-3; D remains unclear. Trimming cost V 1 base and J 3 bases, with 0 bases left between them. This CDR3 spans 11 amino acids. The V gene's germline CDR1 is SGHRS and CDR2 YFSETQ. CDR3 sequence reads: CASSLTDTQYF. Written as DNA, the CDR3 is TGCGCCAGCAGCTTGACAGATACGCAGTATTTT. Complete variable domain (other parts from reference TRBV5-1 and TRBJ2-3): KAGVTQTPRYLIKTRGQQVTLSCSPISGHRSVSWYQQTPGQGLQFLFEYFSETQRNKGNFPGRFSGRQFSNSRSEMNVSTLELGDSALYLCASSLTDTQYFGPGTRLTVL.

The chain combines TRBV29-1 with TRBJ1-1; D is undetermined. In germline, CDR1 is SQVTM, CDR2 ANQGSEA. This CDR3 has 12 amino acids. Trimming pared 4 bases from V and 4 bases from J, leaving 10 bases between. Here the CDR3 DNA reads TGCAGCGTTGCCCGCGCGGGCACTGAAGCTTTCTTT. As protein: CSVARAGTEAFF.

V usage is TRBV9 and J usage is TRBJ1-2; 7 bases are a match to TRBD1. CDR3 length: 13 amino acids. Per germline, CDR1 SGDLS and CDR2 YYNGEE. The J segment lost 10 bases and the V segment lost 3 bases, leaving 9 bases of the junction unmatched. CDR3 region: CASSEGQSRDYTF. The CDR3 region has the DNA TGTGCCAGCAGCGAGGGACAGAGCCGGGACTACACCTTC.

This sequence joins TRBV5-6 and TRBJ2-7; 7 bases match TRBD1. The germline V gene has CDR1 SGHDT and CDR2 YYEEEE. This CDR3 contains 15 residues. J lost 8 bases, V lost 2 bases, and 13 bases had no gene match. This chain's CDR3 is CASSFTGARILKQYF. CDR3 DNA: TGTGCCAGCAGCTTCACAGGGGCCCGGATCCTCAAGCAGTACTTC.

This sequence joins TRBV5-1 and TRBJ2-1; the D gene is possibly TRBD1 (7 bases). V lost 4 bases and J 4 bases, leaving 12 bases between the germline ends. Germline-derived CDR1 and CDR2 are SGHRS and YFSETQ. This CDR3 contains 14 residues. The CDR3 loop reads CASSAGQSYNEQFF. The CDR3 bases are TGCGCCAGCAGCGCGGGACAGAGTTACAATGAGCAGTTCTTC.

This clone has just one count. The chain recombines TRBV28 with TRBJ1-5; D not certain. V was trimmed by 1 base and J by 5 bases, leaving 12 bases between them. The V gene's germline CDR1 is MDHEN and CDR2 SYDVKM. The CDR3 runs to 15 residues. For the CDR3, the DNA is TGTGCCAGCAGTTTATTAGGCACTTACCATCAGCCCCAGCATTTT. The encoded protein is CASSLLGTYHQPQHF.

The chain combines TRBV7-9 with TRBJ1-2; the D gene is possibly TRBD1 (5 bases). V lost 6 bases and J 3 bases, leaving 17 bases between the germline ends. This CDR3 has 15 residues. Per the germline V gene, CDR1 is SEHNR and CDR2 is FQNEAQ (reference sequence). The CDR3 sequence: CASRPAGKGDYGYTF. The CDR3 region has the DNA TGTGCCAGCAGACCTGCCGGGAAAGGGGACTATGGCTACACCTTC.

The chain uses TRBV5-1 and TRBJ1-2; D not resolved. The ends were cut back, 0 bases at V and 4 bases at J, with 7 bases in the middle. The germline gives CDR1 SGHRS, CDR2 YFSETQ. The CDR3 is made up of 13 amino acids. For the CDR3, the DNA is TGCGCCAGCAGCTTGGCGAGCATCTATGGCTACACCTTC. Translated: CASSLASIYGYTF.

The chain carries TRBV19 and TRBJ2-2; 9 positions agree with TRBD2. Germline V gene lookup returns CDR1 LNHDA and CDR2 SQIVND (reference sequence). The CDR3 consists of 16 residues. Trimming removed 6 bases from V and 5 bases from J; junction bases left unmatched: 10. Written as DNA, the CDR3 is TGTGCCAGTAGATCCTTTAGCGGGAGAATTACCGGGGAGCTGTTTTTT. This codes for CASRSFSGRITGELFF.

A single count supports this clone. The chain has TRBV11-2 and TRBJ1-1; D remains unclear. The length of the CDR3 is 14 residues. CDR1 SGHAT and CDR2 FQNNGV come from the germline V gene. V was trimmed by 2 bases and J by 4 bases, leaving 11 bases between them. The chain's CDR3 is CASSLNGVVTEAFF. DNA of the CDR3: TGTGCCAGCAGCTTAAATGGGGTCGTCACTGAAGCTTTCTTT.

This chain links TRBV7-9 with TRBJ2-3; 7 bases map to TRBD2. This CDR3 region has 17 residues. V lost 0 bases, J lost 5 bases, and 11 bases stayed unmatched. Germline CDR1 SEHNR, CDR2 FQNEAQ (reference sequence). CDR3 protein: CASSLAGGPFQLDTQYF. CDR3 DNA sequence: TGTGCCAGCAGCTTAGCGGGAGGGCCGTTTCAATTAGATACGCAGTATTTT.

The genes are TRBV7-2 and TRBJ2-5; D not certain. Trimming took off 3 bases at V and 5 bases at J, with 10 bases between the two ends. The CDR3 covers 13 residues. Germline V gives CDR1 SGHTA, CDR2 FQGNSA. The CDR3 is CASSFQVRETQYF. DNA of the CDR3: TGTGCCAGCAGCTTTCAGGTTCGGGAGACCCAGTACTTC.

The chain combines TRBV30 with TRBJ1-1; the match to TRBD1 covers 9 bases. The V and J ends lost 5 bases and 4 bases, in that order; junction bases with no gene match: 5. Germline CDR1 and CDR2: GTSNPN and SVGIG (reference sequence). This CDR3 contains 13 residues. The CDR3: CAWWHRGPTEAFF. The CDR3 nucleotides are TGTGCCTGGTGGCACAGGGGGCCCACTGAAGCTTTCTTT.

The CDR3 loop reads CASSFGAGRNQPQHF. CDR3 bases: TGCGCCAGCAGCTTTGGGGCAGGTAGAAATCAGCCCCAGCATTTT. The chain is built from TRBV5-1 and TRBJ1-5; D is perhaps TRBD1 (5 bases). V gave up 2 bases and J gave up 4 bases, with 13 bases separating them. The CDR3 has 15 residues. CDR1 SGHRS and CDR2 YFSETQ come from the germline V gene.